This T cell receptor (beta chain) was captured by sequencing in a study of T cell clones after liver transplantation. Study-wide context: Standard immunosuppression, with no induction, continued until 12-24 months after transplant.

CDR3 length: 12 residues. Germline V CDR1 and CDR2: KGHSH, LQKENI. V shed 2 bases and J shed 6 bases, with 8 bases lying between them. Only in-frame clones appear in the TCRdb table, and some are missing; sequencing was by immunoSEQ multiplex PCR. In the table there are tens of thousands of clones, 75% to 80% of which are singletons. Unstimulated PBMCs were sorted into CD3+CD4+ and CD3+CD8+ populations. This sequence was found in a human patient who received a liver transplant. Among the T cells, some may be from the graft donor. The V and J genes are TRBV18 and TRBJ2-7; D not resolved. The source was CD8+ T cells from blood, collected roughly 56 months after liver transplant. This chain's CDR3 is CASSPTLGEQYF. The CDR3 bases are TGTGCCAGCTCACCAACGTTAGGCGAGCAGTACTTC. Full variable domain (missing parts from reference TRBV18 and TRBJ2-7): NAGVMQNPRHLVRRRGQEARLRCSPMKGHSHVYWYRQLPEEGLKFMVYLQKENIIDESGMPKERFSAEFPKEGPSILRIQQVVRGDSAAYFCASSPTLGEQYFGPGTRLTVT.